Sequencing of this T cell receptor (beta chain) was carried out in a study of blood T cell repertoires in COVID-19. The wider study: Italy, Spain and the United States were the sources of the convalescent and acute COVID-19 samples. T cells, B-cell-depleted T cells, or PBMCs supplied cDNA or gDNA.

CDR1 is LGHDT, CDR2 YNNKEL, per germline (reference sequence). The ends were cut back, 4 bases at V and 0 bases at J, with 19 bases in the middle. The CDR3 sequence is 17 residues long. Study processing details: For nucleated cells, counts were estimated from reference gene primer amplification. Sequenced by immunoSEQ multiplex PCR; TCRdb stores in-frame clones only, minus some. That table supplies the V and J calls and clone size; D and trimming were determined from the DNA. The sample yields over 250,000 clones, about 70% seen once. The chain couples TRBV3-1 (or the pseudogene TRBV3-2) to TRBJ2-7, with TRBD2 as a possible D gene (5 bases). The TCR originated in a woman over 75 with acute or convalescent COVID-19. Sequenced: peripheral blood. The CDR3 protein is CASSPSPLRVVSYEQYF. DNA for the CDR3: TGTGCCAGCAGCCCCTCCCCCCTGCGGGTTGTCTCCTACGAGCAGTACTTC.